This TCR beta chain stems from a study of cytomegalovirus exposure and HLA in healthy donors. Germline V gene data show CDR1 as SGHTS and CDR2 as YDEGEE. V lost 5 bases, J lost 6 bases, and 19 bases lay in between. The CDR3 is made up of 15 amino acids. It was with 60 Vbeta and 13 Jbeta primers that the PCR ran. Sequenced by immunoSEQ multiplex PCR; TCRdb stores in-frame clones only, minus some. In the table there are about 100,000 clones, roughly 75% of which are singletons. This receptor was identified in a male donor in good health and CMV-seropositive. The J gene is TRBJ2-3, the V gene TRBV5-8; no firm D call. Sequenced: PBMCs. CDR3 nucleotide sequence: TGTGCCAGCAGTGCCAGGCTCGGTTCTGTCGATACGCAGTATTTT. Its protein product is CASSARLGSVDTQYF.